This T cell receptor beta chain originates from a study of cytomegalovirus exposure and HLA in healthy donors. Findings of the study overall: The listing of roughly 160 TCR beta chains classed them as cytomegalovirus-associated. It was found in a later analysis that first-cohort TCR clusters tended to co-occur in the 90 to 150 validation repertoires. Rare sequences made up most TCRs, while some public TCRs were found in many donors.

Data came from immunoSEQ multiplex PCR; TCRdb stores just in-frame clones and leaves some out. The data show 300,000 to 400,000 clones, roughly 89% seen once. Germline V gives CDR1 SNHLY, CDR2 FYNNEI. The CDR3 extends over 12 amino acids. Between the trimmed V and J ends, which lost 6 bases and 6 bases, there was a span of 9 bases. Comment on this clone: Its antigen is unknown.

Input material: PBMCs. The receptor was isolated from a woman aged 18-30 years in good health and CMV-seronegative. The V gene is TRBV2, the J gene TRBJ2-1, with TRBD2 as a possible D gene (6 bases). The DNA for the CDR3 is TGTGCCAGCAGGGACTATCTCAATGAGCAGTTCTTC. It encodes CASRDYLNEQFF.